Below, 8 T cell receptor beta chains from the same sample are listed, as sequenced in a study of shared clonotypes between healthy human individuals. The naive CD8 subset, CD45RO-negative cells positively selected for CCR7, excluded terminally differentiated effector memory CD45RA+ cells. The data were produced by immunoSEQ multiplex PCR, yet TCRdb's version contains in-frame clones alone and is incomplete. The repertoire holds around 640,000 clones, with approximately 96% as singletons. Sequencing input: naive CD8+ T cells sorted from blood. These receptors were obtained from a woman in her twenties or thirties in good health.

The chain uses TRBV9 and TRBJ1-1; no clear D gene. V was shortened by 2 bases and J by 1 base, with 9 bases between the two germline ends. Germline CDR1 reads SGDLS; CDR2 reads YYNGEE. This CDR3 has 14 amino acids. The DNA for the CDR3 is TGTGCCAGCAGCGTGGATGCCCGGAACACTGAAGCTTTCTTT. Translated, it gives CASSVDARNTEAFF.

The CDR3 DNA reads as TGCGCCAGCAGCATCCCGACAGGGATGAACACTGAAGCTTTCTTT. Translation: CASSIPTGMNTEAFF. The chain is built from TRBV5-1 and TRBJ1-1, with 7 bases lining up with TRBD1. Germline trimming cut 4 bases from V and 0 bases from J; bases unmatched to any gene: 6. Germline V CDR1 and CDR2: SGHRS, YFSETQ. The CDR3 contains 15 residues. Drawing the rest from reference TRBV5-1 and TRBJ1-1, the complete variable domain is KAGVTQTPRYLIKTRGQQVTLSCSPISGHRSVSWYQQTPGQGLQFLFEYFSETQRNKGNFPGRFSGRQFSNSRSEMNVSTLELGDSALYLCASSIPTGMNTEAFFGQGTRLTVV.

V gene TRBV10-3 combines with J gene TRBJ2-7; D is unclear. V dropped 4 bases and J dropped 1 base, with 14 bases sitting between them. Germline CDR1 ENHRY, CDR2 SYGVKD. This CDR3 spans 15 amino acids. The CDR3 sequence is CAISVGNEVSYEQYF. In nucleotides, the CDR3 is TGTGCCATCAGTGTAGGCAATGAGGTGTCCTACGAGCAGTACTTC.

The chain joins TRBV9 to TRBJ2-7; 8 bases map to TRBD2. Looked up from germline, CDR1 is SGDLS and CDR2 is YYNGEE. The junction had 6 bases not matched to a gene; V was cut back by 5 bases and J by 2 bases. There are 14 residues in the CDR3. Here the CDR3 reads CASSPGGPTYEQYF. CDR3 sequence (DNA): TGTGCCAGCAGTCCGGGAGGGCCAACCTACGAGCAGTACTTC.

This clone was detected once. The rearrangement joins TRBV4-2 to TRBJ2-7; possible D gene TRBD2, 5 bases. V gave up 4 bases and J gave up 5 bases, with 18 bases separating them. CDR1 is LGHNA and CDR2 is YNFKEQ in the germline V gene. The CDR3 is 15 residues long. CDR3 DNA: TGTGCCAGCAGCCCTATCGGACTCGTTTCTGACGAGCAGTACTTC. This codes for CASSPIGLVSDEQYF.

The chain recombines TRBV5-6 with TRBJ1-5; D might be TRBD1 (6 bases). CDR3 length: 19 residues. Germline CDR1 SGHDT, CDR2 YYEEEE. The V end lost 0 bases, the J end lost 0 bases, and 19 bases lay between the germline ends. CDR3 residues: CASSLGPPGAGGSNQPQHF. The CDR3 region has the DNA TGTGCCAGCAGCTTGGGCCCCCCAGGGGCGGGGGGTAGCAATCAGCCCCAGCATTTT. The variable domain in full, with the rest retrieved from reference TRBV5-6 and TRBJ1-5, is DAGVTQSPTHLIKTRGQQVTLRCSPKSGHDTVSWYQQALGQGPQFIFQYYEEEERQRGNFPDRFSGHQFPNYSSELNVNALLLGDSALYLCASSLGPPGAGGSNQPQHFGDGTRLSIL.

This clone was seen only a few times. V is TRBV4-1 and J is TRBJ1-2; D gene unclear. Germline CDR1 MGHRA, CDR2 YSYEKL. V lost 1 base and J lost 3, with 6 bases in between. The CDR3 totals 13 residues. DNA for the CDR3: TGCGCCAGCAGCCAAGGAACAGACTATGGCTACACCTTC. Protein: CASSQGTDYGYTF.

CDR3 sequence: CASSLAGGYSEKLFF. The CDR3 nucleotides read TGTGCCAGCAGTCTCGCGGGGGGCTACAGTGAAAAACTGTTTTTT. The gene calls are TRBV27 and TRBJ1-4, with D possibly TRBD1 on 6 matching bases. Deletions cut 5 bases from V and 7 bases from J, with 17 bases between. In germline, CDR1 is MNHEY, CDR2 SMNVEV (reference sequence). This CDR3 is 15 amino acids long.